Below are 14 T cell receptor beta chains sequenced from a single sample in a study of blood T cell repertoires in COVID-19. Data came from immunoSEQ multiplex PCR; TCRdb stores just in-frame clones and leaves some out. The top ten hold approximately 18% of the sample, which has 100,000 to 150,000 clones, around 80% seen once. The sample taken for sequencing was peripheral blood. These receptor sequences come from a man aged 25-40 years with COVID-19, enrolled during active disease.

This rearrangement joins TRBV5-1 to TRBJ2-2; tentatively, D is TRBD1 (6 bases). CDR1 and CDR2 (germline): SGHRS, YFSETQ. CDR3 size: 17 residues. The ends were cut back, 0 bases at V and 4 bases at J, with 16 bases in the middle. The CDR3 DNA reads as TGCGCCAGCAGCTTGGATGCTAGGACAGAAGCCACCGGGGAGCTGTTTTTT. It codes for CASSLDARTEATGELFF.

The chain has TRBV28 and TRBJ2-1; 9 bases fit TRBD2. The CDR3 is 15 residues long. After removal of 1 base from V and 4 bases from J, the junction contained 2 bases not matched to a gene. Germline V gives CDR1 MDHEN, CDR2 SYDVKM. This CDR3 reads CASSLSLAGYNEQFF. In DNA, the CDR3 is TGTGCCAGCAGTTTATCCCTAGCGGGATACAATGAGCAGTTCTTC.

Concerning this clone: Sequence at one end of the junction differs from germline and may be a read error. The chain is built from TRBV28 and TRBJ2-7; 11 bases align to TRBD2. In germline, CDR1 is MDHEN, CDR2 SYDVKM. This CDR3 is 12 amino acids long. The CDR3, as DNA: TGTGCCAGCAGTCTCACTAGCGGGGGCTACAACTTC. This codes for CASSLTSGGYNF.

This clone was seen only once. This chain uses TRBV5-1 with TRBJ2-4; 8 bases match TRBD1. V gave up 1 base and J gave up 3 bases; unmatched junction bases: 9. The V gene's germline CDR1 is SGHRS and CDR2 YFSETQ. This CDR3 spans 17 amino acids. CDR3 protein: CASSLFTGGKDKNIQYF. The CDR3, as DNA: TGCGCCAGCAGCTTGTTTACAGGGGGTAAGGACAAAAACATTCAGTACTTC.

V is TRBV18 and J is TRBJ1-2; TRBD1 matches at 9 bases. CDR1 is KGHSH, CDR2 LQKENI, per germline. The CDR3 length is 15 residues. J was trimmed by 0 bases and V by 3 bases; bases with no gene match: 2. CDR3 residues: CASSPGQGSNYGYTF. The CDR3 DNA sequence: TGTGCCAGCTCACCCGGACAGGGGTCTAACTATGGCTACACCTTC.

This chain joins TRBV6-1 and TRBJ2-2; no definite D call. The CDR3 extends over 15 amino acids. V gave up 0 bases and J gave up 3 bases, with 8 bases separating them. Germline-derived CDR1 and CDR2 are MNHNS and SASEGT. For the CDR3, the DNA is TGTGCCAGCAGTGAAGCACAGTCCTACACCGGGGAGCTGTTTTTT. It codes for CASSEAQSYTGELFF.

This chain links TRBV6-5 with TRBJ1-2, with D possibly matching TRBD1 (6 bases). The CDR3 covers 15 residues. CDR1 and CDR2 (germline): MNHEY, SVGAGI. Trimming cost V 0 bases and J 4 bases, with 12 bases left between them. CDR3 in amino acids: CASSYSGGAGYGYTF. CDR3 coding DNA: TGTGCCAGCAGTTACTCGGGGGGGGCCGGCTATGGCTACACCTTC.

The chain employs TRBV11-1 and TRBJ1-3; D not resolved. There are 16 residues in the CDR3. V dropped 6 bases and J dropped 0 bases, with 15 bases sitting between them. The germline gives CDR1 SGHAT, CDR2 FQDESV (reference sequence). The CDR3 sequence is CASSTEWANSGNTIYF. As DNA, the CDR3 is TGTGCCAGCAGTACCGAATGGGCCAACTCTGGAAACACCATATATTTT.

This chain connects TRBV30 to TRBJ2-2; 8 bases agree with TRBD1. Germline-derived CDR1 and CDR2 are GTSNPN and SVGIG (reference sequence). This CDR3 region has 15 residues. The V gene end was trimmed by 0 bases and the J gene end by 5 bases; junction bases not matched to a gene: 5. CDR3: CAWSVLDRDTGELFF. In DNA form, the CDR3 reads TGTGCCTGGAGTGTCTTGGACAGGGATACCGGGGAGCTGTTTTTT. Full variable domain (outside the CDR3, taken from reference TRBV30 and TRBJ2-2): SQTIHQWPATLVQPVGSPLSLECTVEGTSNPNLYWYRQAAGRGLQLLFYSVGIGQISSEVPQNLSASRPQDRQFILSSKKLLLSDSGFYLCAWSVLDRDTGELFFGEGSRLTVL.

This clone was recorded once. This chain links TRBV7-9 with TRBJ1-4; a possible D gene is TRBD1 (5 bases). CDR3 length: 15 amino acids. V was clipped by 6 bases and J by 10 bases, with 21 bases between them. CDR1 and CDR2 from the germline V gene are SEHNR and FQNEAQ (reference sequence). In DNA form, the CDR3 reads TGTGCCAGCAGTGGACGCGGGGGTTCTCAGGGAAAACTGTTTTTT. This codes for CASSGRGGSQGKLFF.

CDR3 residues: CASSPIRDRYYEQYF. In DNA form, the CDR3 reads TGTGCCAGCAGCCCCATCCGGGACAGGTACTACGAGCAGTACTTC. The rearrangement links TRBV11-2 to TRBJ2-7; 8 bases are shared with TRBD1. The CDR3 is 15 residues long. The junction had 9 bases not matched to a gene; V was cut back by 5 bases and J by 3 bases. Germline CDR1 SGHAT, CDR2 FQNNGV.

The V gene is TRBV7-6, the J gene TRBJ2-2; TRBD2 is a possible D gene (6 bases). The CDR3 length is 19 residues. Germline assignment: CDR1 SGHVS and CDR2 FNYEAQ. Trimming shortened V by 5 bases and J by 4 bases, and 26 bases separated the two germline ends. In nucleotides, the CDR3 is TGTGCCAGCAGCCTTCTGCGGGACTCAACCAATGTGGGCACCGGGGAGCTGTTTTTT. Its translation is CASSLLRDSTNVGTGELFF.

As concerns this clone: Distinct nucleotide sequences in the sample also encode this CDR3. The CDR3 region is CASSQGPRGYGYTF. In DNA, the CDR3 is TGTGCCAGCAGCCAAGGCCCCAGGGGCTATGGCTACACCTTC. The chain uses TRBV3-1 (or the pseudogene TRBV3-2) and TRBJ1-2, with D possibly matching TRBD1 (6 bases). CDR1 LGHDT and CDR2 YNNKEL come from the germline V gene (reference sequence). V was shortened by 1 base and J by 4 bases, with 10 bases between the two germline ends. This CDR3 is 14 amino acids long.

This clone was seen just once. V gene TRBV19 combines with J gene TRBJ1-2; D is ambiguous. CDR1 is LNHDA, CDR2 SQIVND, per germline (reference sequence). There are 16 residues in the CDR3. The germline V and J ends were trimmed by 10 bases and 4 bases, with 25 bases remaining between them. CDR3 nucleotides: TGTGCCACCCGTTCCCAGGACTCAGTTAAGGGCTATGGCTACACCTTC. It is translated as CATRSQDSVKGYGYTF.